A single T cell receptor beta chain is shown here with its context. Its antigen remains unknown. The CDR3 totals 15 residues. V gave up 5 bases and J gave up 3 bases; unmatched junction bases: 7. From germline, CDR1 is MNHNY and CDR2 SVGAGI (reference sequence). The study ran its PCR with 60 Vbeta and 13 Jbeta primers. Profiled with immunoSEQ multiplex PCR; TCRdb holds only in-frame clones, not every one. The table includes 85,000 to 100,000 clones, approximately 57% detected once. This entry is derived from a study of cytomegalovirus exposure and HLA in healthy donors. Study as a whole: Previous work identified roughly 120 million unique TCR beta sequences from about 200 million T cells. Study-level results: Indistinguishable V segments such as TRBV6-2 and TRBV6-3 were excluded. An analysis was carried out at a later point. It showed that HLA-associated TCR beta chains were more clonally expanded than equally common non-associated chains. Analysis was carried out at a later point, and it linked a missense DCLRE1C variant to TCR beta V- and J-gene trimming.

The V gene is TRBV6-6, the J gene TRBJ2-7, with 10 bases matching TRBD1. This receptor was taken from a woman aged 25 to 39 in good health and CMV-seronegative. The sequenced sample was PBMCs. CDR3 protein: CASSPGDRGRYEQYF. Written as DNA, the CDR3 is TGTGCCAGCAGTCCGGGAGACAGGGGGCGCTACGAGCAGTACTTC.